A selection of T cell receptor beta chains follows, all from one sample in a study of cytomegalovirus exposure and HLA in healthy donors. Here immunoSEQ multiplex PCR was the method, and the copy in TCRdb shows in-frame clones only, minus some. There are about 280,000 clones in the sample; 85% to 90% occur only once, and roughly 0.93% lies in the top ten. The sequencing input was PBMCs. The origin of the receptors is a woman aged 18-30 years in good health and CMV-seronegative. Each CDR3 is given with its conserved first and last residue. The order of the fields is J gene, V gene, CDR3 protein.

J: TRBJ2-1; V: TRBV7-3; CDR3: CASSLISGGSYNEQFF
J: TRBJ2-5; V: TRBV5-1; CDR3: CASRESGRNNQETQYF
J: TRBJ2-1; V: TRBV11-2; CDR3: CASSRTSNEQFF
J: TRBJ2-3; V: TRBV28; CDR3: CASSPRETSGRKADTQYF
J: TRBJ2-1; V: TRBV9; CDR3: CASSPLAATYNEQFF
J: TRBJ1-1; V: TRBV25-1; CDR3: CASSSTGNTEAFF
J: TRBJ2-7; V: TRBV28; CDR3: CASRLNRVPLEQYF
J: TRBJ2-7; V: TRBV27; CDR3: CASSPHWTSGSSYEQYF
J: TRBJ2-7; V: TRBV28; CDR3: CASSSRTSEQYF
J: TRBJ2-7; V: TRBV5-1; CDR3: CASSTTSGRAVAEQYF
J: TRBJ2-1; V: TRBV28; CDR3: CASISPHRVIHNEQFF
J: TRBJ2-2; V: TRBV9; CDR3: CASSVGLAGLRSGELFF
J: TRBJ2-4; V: TRBV28; CDR3: CASSLGGGFNRDIQYF
J: TRBJ1-4; V: TRBV12-5; CDR3: CASGLTGYNEKLFF
J: TRBJ2-5; V: TRBV5-1; CDR3: CASSLMGQGTAETQYF
J: TRBJ2-1; V: TRBV6-5; CDR3: CASGTLAGYEQFF
J: TRBJ1-4; V: TRBV4-3; CDR3: CASSHAGTGVHEKLFF
J: TRBJ1-5; V: TRBV27; CDR3: CASSWGLNQPQHF
J: TRBJ2-7; V: TRBV25-1; CDR3: CASSDEGSYEQYF
J: TRBJ1-5; V: TRBV28; CDR3: CASSPLGGGNQPQHF
J: TRBJ2-7; V: TRBV27; CDR3: CASRGLATTYEQYF
J: TRBJ1-5; V: TRBV28; CDR3: CASSPHTGEDQPQHF
J: TRBJ2-5; V: TRBV5-1; CDR3: CASSLGGLGQGRFPQRVTQYF
J: TRBJ2-7; V: TRBV10-2; CDR3: CASSPGYYEQYF
J: TRBJ2-3; V: TRBV27; CDR3: CASSQIRAGGNTQYF
J: TRBJ1-1; V: TRBV5-4; CDR3: CASSSGQGAEAFF